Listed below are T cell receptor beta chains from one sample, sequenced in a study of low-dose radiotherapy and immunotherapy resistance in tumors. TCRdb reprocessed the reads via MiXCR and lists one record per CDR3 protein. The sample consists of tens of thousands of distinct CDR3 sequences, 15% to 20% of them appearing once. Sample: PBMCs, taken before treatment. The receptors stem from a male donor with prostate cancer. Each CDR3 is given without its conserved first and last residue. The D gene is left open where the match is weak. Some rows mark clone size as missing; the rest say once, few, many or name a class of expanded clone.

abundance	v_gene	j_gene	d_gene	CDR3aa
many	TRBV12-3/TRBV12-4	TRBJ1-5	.	ASSQDRDQPQH
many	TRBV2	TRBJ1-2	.	AGRQNANYGYT
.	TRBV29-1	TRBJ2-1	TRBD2	SVAWTRYNEQF
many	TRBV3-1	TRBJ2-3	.	ASSLDAKPGSGNTDTQY
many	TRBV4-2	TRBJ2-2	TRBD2	ASSQRLAARNTGELF
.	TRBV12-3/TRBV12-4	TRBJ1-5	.	ASSLPPGDQPQH
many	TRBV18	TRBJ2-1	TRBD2	ASSGLAGASYNEQF
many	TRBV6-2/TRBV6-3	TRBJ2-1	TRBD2	ASSYRLAGESYNEQF
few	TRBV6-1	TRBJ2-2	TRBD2	ASSVSGLNTGELF
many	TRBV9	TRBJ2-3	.	ASSVAVSNTQY
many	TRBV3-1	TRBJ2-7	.	ASSPGLRTYEQY
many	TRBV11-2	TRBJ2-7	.	ASSPPDRAYEQY
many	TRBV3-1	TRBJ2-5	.	ASSQSETQY
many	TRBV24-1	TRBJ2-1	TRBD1	ATSDRGTGGFNEQF
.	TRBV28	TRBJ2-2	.	ASTFDLYTANTGELF
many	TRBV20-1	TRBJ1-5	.	SAKQESQPQH
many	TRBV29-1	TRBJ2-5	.	SAVREETQY
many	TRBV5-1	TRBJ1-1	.	ASSLGGRRTEAF
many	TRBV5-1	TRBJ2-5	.	ASSLEWGREETQY
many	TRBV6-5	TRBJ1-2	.	ASSRLGADYGYT
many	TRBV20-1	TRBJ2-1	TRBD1	SAPGTGTYNEQF
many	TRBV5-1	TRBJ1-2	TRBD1	ASSPDRDRVGSGYT
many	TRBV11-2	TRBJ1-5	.	ASSAGLAEQPQH
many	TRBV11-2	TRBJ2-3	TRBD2	ASTLAGGSTDTQY
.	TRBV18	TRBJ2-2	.	ASSSFEYRRTGELF
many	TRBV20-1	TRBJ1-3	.	SAGVEGSRNTIY
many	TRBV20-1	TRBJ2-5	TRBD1	SASPGGGETQY
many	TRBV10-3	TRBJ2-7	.	AISLTGVSEQY
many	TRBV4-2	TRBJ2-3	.	ASLGGEGPNTDTQY
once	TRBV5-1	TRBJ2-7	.	ASSPSLTGTYEQY
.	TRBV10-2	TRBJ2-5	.	ASKQDPEETQY